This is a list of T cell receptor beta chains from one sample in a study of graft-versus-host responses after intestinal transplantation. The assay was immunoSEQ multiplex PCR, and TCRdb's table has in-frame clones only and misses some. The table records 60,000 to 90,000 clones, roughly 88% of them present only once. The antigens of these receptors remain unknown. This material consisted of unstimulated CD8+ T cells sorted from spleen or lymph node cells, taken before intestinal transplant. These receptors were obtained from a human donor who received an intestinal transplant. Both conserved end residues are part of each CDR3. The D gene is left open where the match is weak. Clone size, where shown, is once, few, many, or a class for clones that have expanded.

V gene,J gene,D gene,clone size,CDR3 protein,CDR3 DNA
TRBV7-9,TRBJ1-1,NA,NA,CASSLGAAEAFF,TGTGCCAGCAGCTTAGGGGCAGCTGAAGCTTTCTTT
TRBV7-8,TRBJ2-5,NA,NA,CASSFNLGMRETQYF,TGTGCCAGCAGCTTTAATCTCGGGATGCGGGAGACCCAGTACTTC
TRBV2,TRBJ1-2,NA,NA,CASSGTDSVNYGYTF,TGTGCCAGCAGTGGGACAGACTCAGTTAACTATGGCTACACCTTC
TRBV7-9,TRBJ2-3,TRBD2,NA,CASSSDEGLAGGLADTQYF,TGTGCCAGCAGCTCCGACGAGGGACTAGCGGGGGGGCTCGCAGATACGCAGTATTTT
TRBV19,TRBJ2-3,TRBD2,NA,CASTTGGNLDTQYF,TGTGCCAGTACCACCGGGGGGAACCTGGATACGCAGTATTTT
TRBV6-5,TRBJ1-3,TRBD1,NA,CASRKDRGVNTIYF,TGTGCCAGCAGGAAGGACAGGGGGGTAAACACCATATATTTT
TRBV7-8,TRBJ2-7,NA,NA,CASSLVEAYEQYF,TGTGCCAGCAGCTTAGTCGAGGCCTACGAGCAGTACTTC
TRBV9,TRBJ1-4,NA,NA,CASSPMGGDPEKLFF,TGTGCCAGCAGCCCTATGGGGGGGGACCCTGAAAAACTGTTTTTT
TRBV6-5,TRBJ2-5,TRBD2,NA,CASSYGGGPETQYF,TGTGCCAGCAGTTACGGCGGGGGGCCAGAGACCCAGTACTTC
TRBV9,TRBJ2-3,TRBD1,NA,CASSAATGYGDTQYF,TGTGCCAGCAGCGCAGCGACAGGGTATGGAGATACGCAGTATTTT
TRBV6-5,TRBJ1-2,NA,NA,CASSYGEGSYGYTF,TGTGCCAGCAGTTACGGAGAAGGATCCTATGGCTACACCTTC
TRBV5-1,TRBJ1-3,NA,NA,CASSLAGALGNTIYF,TGCGCCAGCAGCTTGGCAGGGGCCCTCGGAAACACCATATATTTT
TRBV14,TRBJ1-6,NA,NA,CASSQLRNSPLHF,TGTGCCAGCAGCCAATTGCGGAATTCACCCCTCCACTTT
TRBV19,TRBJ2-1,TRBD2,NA,CASTPVAGGYNEQFF,TGTGCCAGTACCCCGGTAGCGGGGGGTTACAATGAGCAGTTCTTC
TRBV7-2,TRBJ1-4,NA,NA,CASSPTLQGSLFF,TGTGCCAGCAGCCCAACCTTACAGGGCTCACTGTTTTTT
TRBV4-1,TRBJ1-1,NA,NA,CASSQEEGSAEAFF,TGCGCCAGCAGCCAGGAGGAGGGGTCCGCTGAAGCTTTCTTT
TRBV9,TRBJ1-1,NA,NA,CASSTNRENTEAFF,TGTGCCAGCAGCACCAACAGGGAAAACACTGAAGCTTTCTTT
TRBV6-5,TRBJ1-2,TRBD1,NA,CASSSPGQGYGYTF,TGTGCCAGCAGTTCCCCCGGACAGGGCTATGGCTACACCTTC
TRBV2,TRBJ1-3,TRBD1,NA,CASSGQGTSGNTIYF,TGTGCCAGCAGCGGACAGGGAACTTCTGGAAACACCATATATTTT
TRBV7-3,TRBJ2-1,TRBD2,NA,CASSLLASGISSYNEQFF,TGTGCCAGCAGCTTACTGGCTAGCGGGATCAGCTCCTACAATGAGCAGTTCTTC
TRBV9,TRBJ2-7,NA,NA,CASSVGGEPYEQYF,TGTGCCAGCAGCGTAGGGGGGGAGCCCTACGAGCAGTACTTC
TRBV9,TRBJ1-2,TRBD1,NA,CASSNTGGPTSYYGYTF,TGTGCCAGCAGCAATACAGGGGGCCCGACGTCTTACTATGGCTACACCTTC
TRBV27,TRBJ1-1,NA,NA,CASSLGSWTEAFF,TGTGCCAGCAGTTTAGGGAGTTGGACTGAAGCTTTCTTT
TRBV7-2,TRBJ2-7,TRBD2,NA,CASSLVLTSGLSYEQYF,TGTGCCAGCAGCTTAGTTTTGACTAGCGGACTCTCCTACGAGCAGTACTTC
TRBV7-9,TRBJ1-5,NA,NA,CASSLGGPGATQPQHF,TGTGCCAGCAGCTTAGGGGGTCCAGGGGCCACCCAGCCCCAGCATTTT
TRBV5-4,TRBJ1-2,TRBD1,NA,CASSLADRESVTF,TGTGCCAGCAGCTTGGCCGACAGGGAGTCGGTCACCTTC
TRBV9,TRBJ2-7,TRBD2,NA,CASSVSGGEQYF,TGTGCCAGCAGCGTGTCGGGGGGCGAGCAGTACTTC
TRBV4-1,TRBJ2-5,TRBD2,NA,CASSVLAGIQETQYF,TGCGCCAGCAGCGTCCTAGCGGGAATCCAAGAGACCCAGTACTTC
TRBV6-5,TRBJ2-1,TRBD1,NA,CASSMTGGPANEQFF,TGTGCCAGCAGCATGACAGGGGGGCCAGCCAATGAGCAGTTCTTC
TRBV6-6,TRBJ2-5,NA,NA,CASSYFSTQQETQYF,TGTGCCAGCAGTTACTTTTCTACTCAACAAGAGACCCAGTACTTC
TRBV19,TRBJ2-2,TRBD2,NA,CASSISGGWLAGELFF,TGTGCCAGTAGTATTAGCGGGGGTTGGTTGGCCGGGGAGCTGTTTTTT
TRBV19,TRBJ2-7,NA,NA,CASSIGQRGGYEQYF,TGTGCCAGTAGTATCGGACAGCGTGGCGGCTACGAGCAGTACTTC
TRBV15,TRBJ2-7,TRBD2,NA,CATSKRGDYEQYF,TGTGCCACCAGCAAGCGGGGGGACTACGAGCAGTACTTC
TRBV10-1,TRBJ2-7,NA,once,CASSDYRGVLPYEQYF,TGCGCCAGCAGCGATTATCGGGGAGTGTTACCCTACGAGCAGTACTTC
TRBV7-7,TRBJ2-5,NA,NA,CASSPRSFGRQEKQETQYF,TGTGCTAGCAGCCCCCGCTCTTTTGGCCGACAGGAAAAACAAGAGACCCAGTACTTC
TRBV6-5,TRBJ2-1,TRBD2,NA,CASRIAGGGEQFF,TGTGCCAGCAGGATAGCGGGGGGGGGTGAGCAGTTCTTC
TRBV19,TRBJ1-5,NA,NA,CASSLRTRVWSQPQHF,TGTGCCAGTAGTCTCCGGACCAGGGTGTGGAGTCAGCCCCAGCATTTT
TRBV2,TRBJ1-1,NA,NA,CASSEAGSNTEAFF,TGTGCCAGCAGTGAGGCGGGGTCGAACACTGAAGCTTTCTTT
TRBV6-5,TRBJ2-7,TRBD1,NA,CASSYSTGAVSYEQYF,TGTGCCAGCAGTTACTCGACAGGGGCTGTCTCCTACGAGCAGTACTTC
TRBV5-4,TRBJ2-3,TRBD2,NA,CASSLAGSSTDTQYF,TGTGCCAGCAGCTTAGCGGGGTCTAGCACAGATACGCAGTATTTT
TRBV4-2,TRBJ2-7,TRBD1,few,CASSQEDRAVYEQYF,TGTGCCAGCAGCCAAGAGGACAGGGCAGTCTACGAGCAGTACTTC
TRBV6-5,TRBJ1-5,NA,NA,CASSPIQGSNQPQHF,TGTGCCAGCAGTCCTATTCAGGGAAGCAATCAGCCCCAGCATTTT
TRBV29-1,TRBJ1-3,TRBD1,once,CSVETGGLSGNTIYF,TGCAGCGTAGAGACAGGGGGCCTCTCTGGAAACACCATATATTTT
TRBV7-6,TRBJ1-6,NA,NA,CASSLWWSSPLHF,TGTGCCAGCAGCTTATGGTGGAGTTCACCCCTCCACTTT
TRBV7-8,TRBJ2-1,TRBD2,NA,CASSLTSGGASDEQFF,TGTGCCAGCAGCTTAACGAGCGGGGGGGCTTCCGATGAGCAGTTCTTC
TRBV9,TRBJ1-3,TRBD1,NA,CASSPGTGPSGNTIYF,TGTGCCAGCAGCCCCGGGACAGGTCCCTCTGGAAACACCATATATTTT
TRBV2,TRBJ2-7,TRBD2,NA,CASTAGGNEQYF,TGTGCCAGCACCGCGGGGGGGAACGAGCAGTACTTC
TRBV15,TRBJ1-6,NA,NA,CATGAGRTYNSPLHF,TGTGCCACCGGAGCTGGGAGGACCTATAATTCACCCCTCCACTTT
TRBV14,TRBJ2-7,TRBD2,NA,CASSLGGVSEQYF,TGTGCCAGCAGCCTTGGGGGGGTCTCCGAGCAGTACTTC
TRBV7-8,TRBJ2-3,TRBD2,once,CASSLDEAGGGTDTQYF,TGTGCCAGCAGCTTAGACGAAGCGGGGGGAGGCACAGATACGCAGTATTTT
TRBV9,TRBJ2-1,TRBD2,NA,CASSVAPGLAVNNEQFF,TGTGCCAGCAGCGTAGCCCCGGGACTAGCGGTTAACAATGAGCAGTTCTTC
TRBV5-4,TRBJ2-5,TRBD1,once,CASRPHRGSAIRETQYF,TGTGCCAGCAGACCGCACAGGGGAAGTGCGATCAGGGAGACCCAGTACTTC
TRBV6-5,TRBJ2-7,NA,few,CASSYGPYEQYF,TGTGCCAGCAGTTACGGGCCTTACGAGCAGTACTTC
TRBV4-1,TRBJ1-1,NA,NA,CASSQGVDSGEAFF,TGCGCCAGCAGCCAAGGCGTGGACAGTGGTGAAGCTTTCTTT